This is a list of T cell receptor beta chains from one sample in a study of blood T cell repertoires in COVID-19. Method: immunoSEQ multiplex PCR; TCRdb's copy keeps in-frame clones and lacks some. This table has some 350,000 clones, 70% to 90% appearing once. Sequenced material: peripheral blood. The origin of the receptors is a woman in her twenties or thirties with COVID-19, enrolled during active disease. Both conserved end residues are part of each CDR3. The order of the fields is clone size, D gene, V gene, J gene, CDR3 DNA, CDR3 protein. The D gene is left open where the match is weak. Some rows mark clone size as missing; the rest say once, few, many or name a class of expanded clone.

>-|-|TRBV6-5|TRBJ2-4
TGTGCCAGCAGTTACGCTATCGGAGCCAAAAACATTCAGTACTTC
CASSYAIGAKNIQYF
>-|TRBD2|TRBV4-3|TRBJ2-1
TGCGCCAGCAGCCAAGACTGGCTTGGGGGGGTGAGCAATGAGCAGTTCTTC
CASSQDWLGGVSNEQFF
>-|TRBD1|TRBV28|TRBJ1-2
TGTGCCAGCAGTAACTCAGGGGGAGCCCACTATGGCTACACCTTC
CASSNSGGAHYGYTF
>-|TRBD2|TRBV14|TRBJ2-5
TGTGCCAGCAGCCAAGATGCTAGCGGGCCCCAAGAGACCCAGTACTTC
CASSQDASGPQETQYF
>-|TRBD1|TRBV19|TRBJ1-4
TGTGCCAGTAGTTACGGGACAGGGGAGTCCGAAAAACTGTTTTTT
CASSYGTGESEKLFF
>once|TRBD1|TRBV9|TRBJ2-1
TGTGCCAGCAGCTCGACTCACGGGACAGACAATGAGCAGTTCTTC
CASSSTHGTDNEQFF
>-|TRBD2|TRBV7-2|TRBJ2-3
TGTGCCAGCAGCTCCGAGCGGGGGCCGAGCACAGATACGCAGTATTTT
CASSSERGPSTDTQYF
>-|-|TRBV3-1/TRBV3-2|TRBJ1-2
TGTGCCAGCAGCCAAGAGTGGAGGGGGGGCTATGGCTACACCTTC
CASSQEWRGGYGYTF
>-|TRBD2|TRBV19|TRBJ2-1
TGTGCCAGTAGGAGACTAGCGGCATACAATGAGCAGTTCTTC
CASRRLAAYNEQFF
>-|TRBD1|TRBV6-6|TRBJ2-6
TGTGCCAGCAGCCGCCTAGGGGGCCGAGGGGCCAACGTCCTGACTTTC
CASSRLGGRGANVLTF
>-|-|TRBV7-9|TRBJ2-1
TGTGCCAGCAGCTTAAGCTTGTCGACCCGGGGTAGTGAGCAGTTCTTC
CASSLSLSTRGSEQFF
>-|TRBD1|TRBV6-2/TRBV6-3|TRBJ1-5
TGTGCCAGCAGCCCGACAGGGTCCAATCAGCCCCAGCATTTT
CASSPTGSNQPQHF
>once|TRBD1|TRBV28|TRBJ2-7
TGTGCCAGCAGCCACCGGGACAGATTAGGGGAGCAGTACTTC
CASSHRDRLGEQYF
>-|TRBD1|TRBV2|TRBJ2-6
TGTGCCAGCAGTGAAAGGGGGCCGGGGGCCAACGTCCTGACTTTC
CASSERGPGANVLTF
>once|-|TRBV19|TRBJ2-7
TGTGCCACCCCCCCGTACGAGCAGTACTTC
CATPPYEQYF
>-|-|TRBV7-2|TRBJ2-2
TGTGCCAGCAGCTTAGTAGGGCGGGGCACCGGGGAGCTGTTTTTT
CASSLVGRGTGELFF
>once|-|TRBV27|TRBJ1-2
TGTGCCAGCAGTTTCTCGGGTAGAAAGAGGGACTATGGCTACACCTTC
CASSFSGRKRDYGYTF
>-|-|TRBV7-8|TRBJ1-5
TGTGCCAGCAGCTTAGGAAGGAGGGACAATCAGCCCCAGCATTTT
CASSLGRRDNQPQHF
>-|TRBD2|TRBV6-5|TRBJ2-1
TGTGCCAGCAGTTCTCTTCGGGGGAGGGCCTACAATGAGCAGTTCTTC
CASSSLRGRAYNEQFF
>-|TRBD1|TRBV27|TRBJ1-5
TGTGCCAGCAGAAAGGGACAGGGGGTTTTTCAGCCCCAGCATTTT
CASRKGQGVFQPQHF
>-|TRBD2|TRBV5-4|TRBJ2-3
TGTGCCAGCAGCTCCAGGACTAGCTCAACAGATACGCAGTATTTT
CASSSRTSSTDTQYF
>-|-|TRBV9|TRBJ2-5
TGTGCCAGCAGCGTAGATTCAGGGACTGCTTCCCAGTACTTC
CASSVDSGTASQYF
>once|-|TRBV7-2|TRBJ2-5
TGTGCCAGCAGCCCTCCCGGGATCCAGCTGGAGACCCAGTACTTC
CASSPPGIQLETQYF
>-|TRBD1|TRBV28|TRBJ1-4
TGTGCCAGCAGTTCCCCCTCGGACAGGGGGCTTGAAAAACTGTTTTTT
CASSSPSDRGLEKLFF
>-|-|TRBV2|TRBJ1-2
TGTGCCAGCGAGACAGGCTTATCTAACTATGGCTACACCTTC
CASETGLSNYGYTF
>-|-|TRBV5-1|TRBJ1-1
TGCGCCAGCAGCGCCACAGGGACGGGGAACACTGAAGCTTTCTTT
CASSATGTGNTEAFF
>-|-|TRBV10-3|TRBJ1-5
TGTGCCATCAGTGAGCGGACAGATAGCAATCAGCCCCAGCATTTT
CAISERTDSNQPQHF
>-|TRBD2|TRBV2|TRBJ2-7
TGTGCCAGCAGCCCACGGGGGGGGCCTTACGAGCAGTACTTC
CASSPRGGPYEQYF
>few|-|TRBV28|TRBJ1-4
TGTGCCAGCAGTTTGTCAGGGCCGAAAAAACTGTTTTTT
CASSLSGPKKLFF
>-|TRBD1|TRBV5-1|TRBJ2-5
TGCGCCAGCAGCTACAGGGGGCCTGCGGAGACCCAGTACTTC
CASSYRGPAETQYF
>-|TRBD1|TRBV10-3|TRBJ1-2
TGTGCCATCAGAGGGGACAGGGAAGGTGGCTACACCTTC
CAIRGDREGGYTF
>-|TRBD1|TRBV28|TRBJ1-1
TGTGCCAGCAGTTCCCGGACAGGGATGAACACTGAAGCTTTCTTT
CASSSRTGMNTEAFF
>-|-|TRBV4-1|TRBJ2-3
TGCGCCAGCAGCCAAGATTTGGCGCTCCAGAGCGGGGATACGCAGTATTTT
CASSQDLALQSGDTQYF
>-|-|TRBV3-1/TRBV3-2|TRBJ2-5
TGTGCCAGCAGCCAAGGTGCCTCGGCGGGGAGCAGAGAGACCCAGTACTTC
CASSQGASAGSRETQYF
>-|TRBD2|TRBV18|TRBJ2-1
TGTGCCAGCTCACCTGCCGGGACTAGCGGGAGTGAGACCGACGGTGAGCAGTTCTTC
CASSPAGTSGSETDGEQFF
>-|-|TRBV11-2|TRBJ1-1
TGTGCCAGCAGCTTAGATCGTGGGGGCTTCACTGAAGCTTTCTTT
CASSLDRGGFTEAFF
>-|-|TRBV2|TRBJ1-5
TGTGCCAGCAGGGAAGGAGGGGGTGGCAATCAGCCCCAGCATTTT
CASREGGGGNQPQHF
>-|TRBD2|TRBV30|TRBJ2-5
TGTGCCTGGAGTCGCCCTCCGGGACTAGCGGAGACCCAGTACTTC
CAWSRPPGLAETQYF
>-|-|TRBV27|TRBJ2-1
TGTGCCAGCAGTTTCCTCGGGGGGCTCAGGGATGAGCAGTTCTTC
CASSFLGGLRDEQFF
>-|TRBD2|TRBV29-1|TRBJ2-1
TGCAGTAGCGGGAGAATGGGTAATGAGCAGTTCTTC
CSSGRMGNEQFF
>-|TRBD2|TRBV7-2|TRBJ2-1
TGTGCCAGCAGCTTGCTAGCGGGAGTCCATGAGCAGTTCTTC
CASSLLAGVHEQFF
>-|-|TRBV19|TRBJ2-1
TGTGCCAGTATGGAGGCCGGGTACAATGAGCAGTTCTTC
CASMEAGYNEQFF
>-|-|TRBV7-8|TRBJ2-1
TGTGCCAGCAGCCCCGGCATCAGGCGCTACAATGAGCAGTTCTTC
CASSPGIRRYNEQFF
>-|-|TRBV19|TRBJ2-7
TGTGCCAGTAGTTCCACCTCTGGGACAACCTACGAGCGGCAGTACTTC
CASSSTSGTTYERQYF
>-|TRBD2|TRBV7-2|TRBJ2-6
TGTGCCATTATGGGGGGGAGGTCTGGGGCCAACGTCCTGACTTTC
CAIMGGRSGANVLTF
>-|TRBD1|TRBV6-5|TRBJ2-4
TGTGCCAGCAGCTCGCAGGGGGCTGTAAACATTCAGTACTTC
CASSSQGAVNIQYF
>-|TRBD2|TRBV7-2|TRBJ2-3
TGTGCCAGCAGCTTGCGGGGCGGGGGGACCACAGATACGCAGTATTTT
CASSLRGGGTTDTQYF
>few|-|TRBV7-6|TRBJ2-2
TGTGCCAGCAGCCCCGAGGCACTGAACACCGGGGAGCTGTTTTTT
CASSPEALNTGELFF
>-|-|TRBV28|TRBJ2-3
TGTGCCAGCAGTCCCCGGTTGAGCACAGATACGCAGTATTTT
CASSPRLSTDTQYF
>-|TRBD2|TRBV3-1/TRBV3-2|TRBJ2-1
TGTGCCAGCAGCCAACCCCTAGCGGGCCACAATGAGCAGTTCTTC
CASSQPLAGHNEQFF
>few|-|TRBV3-1/TRBV3-2|TRBJ2-1
TGTGCCAGCAGCCAAGATCCCCGTATATACAATGAGCAGTTCTTC
CASSQDPRIYNEQFF
>-|TRBD2|TRBV24-1|TRBJ2-5
TGTGCCACCAGTGAGGAGAGACTAGCGGGACAGCGGGCCCAGTACTTC
CATSEERLAGQRAQYF